This T cell receptor (beta chain) was captured in a study of Ad26.COV2.S vaccination and SARS-CoV-2 variants. Points from the study as a whole: Substantial breadth was reportedly displayed by spike-specific CD8+ and CD4+ T cell responses after vaccination.

Points on this clone: The antigen is unknown.

Treatment given: about 20 received Ad26.COV2.S at low or high dose, single or two shots; roughly five received placebo; per-sample allocation not given. All samples were drawn on day 63, counting from the first vaccine or placebo injection. The method was immunoSEQ multiplex PCR; TCRdb's version includes in-frame clones alone and lacks a portion of them. The table shows some 350,000 clones, with approximately 84% occurring only once. From germline, CDR1 is SGHTS and CDR2 YDEGEE. The CDR3 contains 16 residues. V shed 0 bases, J shed 5 bases, and the junction held 8 bases outside the gene matches. This TCR derives from a person aged 18-60 years who received the Ad26.COV2.S COVID-19 vaccine or a placebo. The V gene is TRBV5-8, the J gene TRBJ2-1; TRBD2 agrees at 7 bases. The sample in question was peripheral blood, obtained in a trial of Ad26.COV2.S vaccine versus placebo. The CDR3 DNA reads TGTGCCAGCAGCTTGGAGCGGGGCCCTGAGGACAATGAGCAGTTCTTC. This encodes CASSLERGPEDNEQFF.